This TCR beta chain was sequenced during a study of blood T cell repertoires in COVID-19. As for the study in general: The origin of the acute and convalescent COVID-19 samples was the United States, Italy and Spain. In each case, the material was cDNA or gDNA derived from T cells, B-cell-depleted T cells, or PBMCs.

CDR3 size: 14 residues. After removal of 4 bases from V and 5 bases from J, the junction contained 3 bases not matched to a gene. The germline CDR1 and CDR2 sequences are SGHDN and FVKESK. Per the original data handling: Nucleated cell counts were estimated from reference gene primer amplification. Only in-frame clones appear in the TCRdb table, and some are missing; sequencing was by immunoSEQ multiplex PCR. Clonal size and the V and J genes are those of that table, whereas D and trimming came from the DNA. This sample has around 110,000 clones; less than 95% occur once, and the top ten carry roughly 2%.

The chain employs TRBV14 and TRBJ2-3; 10 bases align to TRBD2. The specimen sequenced was peripheral blood. This TCR derives from a human donor with active COVID-19. The donor label of this sample is uncertain. Written as DNA, the CDR3 is TGTGCCAGCAGCCGAGGGACTAGCGTAGATACGCAGTATTTT. Translated, it gives CASSRGTSVDTQYF.